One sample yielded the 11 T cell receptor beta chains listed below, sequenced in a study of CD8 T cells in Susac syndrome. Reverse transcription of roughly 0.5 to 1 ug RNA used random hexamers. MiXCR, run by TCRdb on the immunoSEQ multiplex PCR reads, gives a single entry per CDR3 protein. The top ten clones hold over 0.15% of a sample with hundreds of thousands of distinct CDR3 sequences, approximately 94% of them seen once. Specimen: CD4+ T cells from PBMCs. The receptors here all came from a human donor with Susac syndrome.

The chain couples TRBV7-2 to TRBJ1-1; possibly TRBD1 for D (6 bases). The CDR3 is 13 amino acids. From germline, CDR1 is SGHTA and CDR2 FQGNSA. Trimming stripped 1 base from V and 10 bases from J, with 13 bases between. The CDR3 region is CASSLVNAGAAFF. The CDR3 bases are TGTGCCAGCAGCTTAGTTAACGCAGGGGCAGCTTTCTTT.

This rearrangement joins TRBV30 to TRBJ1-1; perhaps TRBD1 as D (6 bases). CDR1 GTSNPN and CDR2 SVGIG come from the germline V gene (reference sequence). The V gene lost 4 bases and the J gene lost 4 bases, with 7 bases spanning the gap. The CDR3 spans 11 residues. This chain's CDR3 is CAWTGATEAFF. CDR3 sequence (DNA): TGTGCCTGGACGGGGGCCACTGAAGCTTTCTTT.

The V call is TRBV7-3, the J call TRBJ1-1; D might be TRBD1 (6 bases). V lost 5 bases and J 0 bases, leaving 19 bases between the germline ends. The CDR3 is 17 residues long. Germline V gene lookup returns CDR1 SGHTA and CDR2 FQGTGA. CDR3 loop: CASSPIKRDTVNTEAFF. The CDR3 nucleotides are TGTGCCAGCAGCCCGATCAAACGGGACACCGTGAACACTGAAGCTTTCTTT.

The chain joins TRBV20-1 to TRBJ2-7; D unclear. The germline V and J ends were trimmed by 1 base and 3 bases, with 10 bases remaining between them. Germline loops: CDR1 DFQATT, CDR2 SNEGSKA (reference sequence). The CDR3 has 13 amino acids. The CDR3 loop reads CSARGGPNYEQYF. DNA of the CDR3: TGCAGTGCTAGAGGGGGTCCAAACTACGAGCAGTACTTC.

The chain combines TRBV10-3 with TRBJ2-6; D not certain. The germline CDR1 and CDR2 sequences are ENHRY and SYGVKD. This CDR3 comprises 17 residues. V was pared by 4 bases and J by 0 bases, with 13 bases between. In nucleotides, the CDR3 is TGTGCCATCAGTGCCTCAGGAAAGCTCTCTGGGGCCAACGTCCTGACTTTC. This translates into CAISASGKLSGANVLTF.

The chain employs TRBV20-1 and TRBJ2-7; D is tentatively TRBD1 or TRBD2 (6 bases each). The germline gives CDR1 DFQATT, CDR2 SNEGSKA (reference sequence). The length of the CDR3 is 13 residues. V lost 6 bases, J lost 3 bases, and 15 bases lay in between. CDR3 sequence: CSAPTKGGYEQYF. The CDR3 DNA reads TGCAGTGCACCGACAAAGGGGGGCTACGAGCAGTACTTC.

The CDR3 DNA reads as TGTGCCTGGAGTAAGGGCGATGGCTACACCTTC. It translates to CAWSKGDGYTF. The chain recombines TRBV30 with TRBJ1-2; D is ambiguous. From germline, CDR1 is GTSNPN and CDR2 SVGIG (reference sequence). Trimming left V 2 bases short and J 6 bases short, with 7 bases between. This CDR3 has 11 residues. Using reference TRBV30 and TRBJ1-2 for the parts outside the CDR3, the full variable domain is SQTIHQWPATLVQPVGSPLSLECTVEGTSNPNLYWYRQAAGRGLQLLFYSVGIGQISSEVPQNLSASRPQDRQFILSSKKLLLSDSGFYLCAWSKGDGYTFGSGTRLTVV.

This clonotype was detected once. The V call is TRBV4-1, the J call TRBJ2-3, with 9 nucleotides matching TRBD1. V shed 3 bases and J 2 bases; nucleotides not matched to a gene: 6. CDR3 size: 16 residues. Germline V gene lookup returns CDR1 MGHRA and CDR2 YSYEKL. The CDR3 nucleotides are TGCGCCAGCAGCCATCGGCGGACAGGGGACACAGATACGCAGTATTTT. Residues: CASSHRRTGDTDTQYF.

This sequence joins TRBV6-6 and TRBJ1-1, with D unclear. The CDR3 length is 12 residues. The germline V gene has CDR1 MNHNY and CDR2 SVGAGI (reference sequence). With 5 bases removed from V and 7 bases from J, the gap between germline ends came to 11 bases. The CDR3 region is CASSTFAGEAFF. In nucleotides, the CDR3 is TGTGCCAGCAGTACTTTTGCGGGTGAAGCTTTCTTT.

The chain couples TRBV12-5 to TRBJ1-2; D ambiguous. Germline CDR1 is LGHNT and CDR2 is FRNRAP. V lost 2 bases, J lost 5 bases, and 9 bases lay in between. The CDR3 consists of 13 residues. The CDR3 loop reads CASGLRPLYGYTF. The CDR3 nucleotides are TGTGCTAGTGGTTTGAGGCCCTTATATGGCTACACCTTC.

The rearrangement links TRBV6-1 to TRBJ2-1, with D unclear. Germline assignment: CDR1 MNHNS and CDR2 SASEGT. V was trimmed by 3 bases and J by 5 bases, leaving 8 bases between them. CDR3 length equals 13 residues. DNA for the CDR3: TGTGCCAGCAGTGACCACAAAGACAATGAGCAGTTCTTC. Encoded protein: CASSDHKDNEQFF.